The clone carrying this T cell receptor beta chain occurred once. PCR used 60 Vbeta primers and 13 Jbeta primers. Clones were sequenced by immunoSEQ multiplex PCR, and TCRdb holds only the in-frame ones, with some missing. This sample carries about 190,000 clones, about four fifths of them seen once, and the ten largest clones take roughly 15%. The CDR3 covers 13 residues. Trimming took 6 bases from V and 2 from J; bases not matched to a gene: 5. Germline-derived CDR1 and CDR2 are GTSNPN and SVGIG (reference sequence). This record belongs to a study of cytomegalovirus exposure and HLA in healthy donors. Across the study: The study placed 80% to 90% of its 350 to 400 genotyped donors in the Caucasian-associated ancestry cluster.

The sequenced material came from PBMCs. The sequence came from a woman aged 30 to 39 in good health and CMV-seropositive. The chain links TRBV30 to TRBJ1-1; the match to TRBD1 covers 8 bases. The CDR3 here is CACLQGGNTEAFF. The CDR3, as DNA: TGTGCCTGCCTACAGGGGGGTAACACTGAAGCTTTCTTT.